Following are 19 T cell receptor beta chains from one sample sequenced in a study of T cell changes during pregnancy in multiple sclerosis. Clones were sequenced by immunoSEQ multiplex PCR, and TCRdb holds only the in-frame ones, with some missing. The top ten hold almost 0.3% of the sample, which has about 11,000 clones, about 95% seen once. The sequencing here drew on CD4+ T cells from peripheral blood mononuclear cells, taken before pregnancy. Receptors were obtained from a female donor with multiple sclerosis, enrolled in a pregnancy study.

The chain joins TRBV1 to TRBJ1-5; TRBD1 is taken as the D call from the table, unchecked against the DNA. TRBV1 is shown as a pseudogene. CDR3 length: 17 residues. The CDR3 coding sequence is TGCACCAGCGCGCAGTTCAGGGGTTTTTACGGCAATCAGCCCCAGCATTTT. Protein: CTSAQFRGFYGNQPQHF.

This sequence joins TRBV7-8 and TRBJ1-2, with a weak D call TRBD1 (5 bases). Trimming took off 6 bases at V and 10 bases at J, with 15 bases between the two ends. The CDR3 is 12 amino acids. Germline loops: CDR1 SGHVS, CDR2 FQNEAQ. The CDR3 region has the DNA TGTGCCAGCAGTAGGAGCGGGGGTTACTACACCTTC. It translates to CASSRSGGYYTF.

The rearrangement uses TRBV5-6 and TRBJ2-3; 10 positions agree with TRBD2. CDR3 size: 14 residues. J gave up 3 bases and V 5 bases, and 3 bases lay outside the gene matches. Germline lookup yields CDR1 SGHDT and CDR2 YYEEEE. CDR3 DNA sequence: TGTGCCAGCAGTAGAGCGGGGGGGACAGATACGCAGTATTTT. This translates into CASSRAGGTDTQYF.

The chain carries TRBV4-1 and TRBJ2-5; 7 nucleotides align to TRBD2. Trimming took 2 bases from V and 2 from J; bases not matched to a gene: 2. The CDR3 covers 14 residues. From germline, CDR1 is MGHRA and CDR2 YSYEKL. The CDR3 DNA sequence: TGCGCCAGCAGCCAACTAGCGGTTCAAGAGACCCAGTACTTC. This sequence encodes CASSQLAVQETQYF.

The chain couples TRBV7-9 to TRBJ1-1; TRBD1 matches 7 bases. The V gene's germline CDR1 is SEHNR and CDR2 FQNEAQ (reference sequence). The V segment lost 6 bases and the J segment 1 base; nucleotides outside the gene matches: 11. The CDR3 has 16 residues. For the CDR3, the DNA is TGTGCCAGCAGATTTGGGACAGATCAAACGAACACTGAAGCTTTCTTT. Translating it yields CASRFGTDQTNTEAFF.

This chain uses TRBV9 with TRBJ2-3; 10 bases are a match to TRBD2. After removal of 4 bases from V and 6 bases from J, the junction contained 8 bases not matched to a gene. Germline assignment: CDR1 SGDLS and CDR2 YYNGEE. This CDR3 spans 15 amino acids. DNA of the CDR3: TGTGCCAGCAGCCTCAGAGCGGGGGGGCCTGATACGCAGTATTTT. Amino acid sequence: CASSLRAGGPDTQYF.

The chain carries TRBV7-2 and TRBJ2-7; 13 bases fit TRBD2. With 1 base clipped from V and 5 bases from J, the junction kept 8 bases outside the gene matches. The length of the CDR3 is 17 residues. Germline V CDR1 and CDR2: SGHTA, FQGNSA. The CDR3 region has the DNA TGTGCCAGCAGCTTAGTGGCAACTAGCGGGGGGGCCCACGAGCAGTACTTC. It encodes CASSLVATSGGAHEQYF.

This clone was seen just once. The genes are TRBV29-1 and TRBJ2-1, with D perhaps matching TRBD1 (6 bases). This CDR3 contains 12 residues. The germline gives CDR1 SQVTM, CDR2 ANQGSEA. Trimming left V 4 bases short and J 7 bases short, with 11 bases between. The CDR3: CSVVGQSNEQFF. CDR3 in DNA: TGCAGCGTTGTAGGACAGTCAAATGAGCAGTTCTTC.

CDR3: CASSHLGQGYNEQFF. The CDR3, as DNA: TGTGCCAGCAGCCACTTAGGACAGGGATACAATGAGCAGTTCTTC. V and J are TRBV14 and TRBJ2-1, with 8 bases identical to TRBD1. The CDR3 has 15 residues. The germline gives CDR1 SGHDN, CDR2 FVKESK. The V and J ends lost 3 bases and 4 bases, in that order; junction bases with no gene match: 5.

The chain couples TRBV6-6 to TRBJ2-2; TRBD2 matches 7 bases. The CDR3 has 15 residues. Germline CDR1 reads MNHNY; CDR2 reads SVGAGI (reference sequence). V lost 0 bases and J lost 6; bases outside the gene matches: 4. This CDR3 reads CASSYSSGRAGELFF. DNA of the CDR3: TGTGCCAGCAGTTACTCTAGCGGGCGGGCCGGGGAGCTGTTTTTT.

The rearrangement uses TRBV18 and TRBJ2-1; TRBD1 matches 11 bases. CDR1 KGHSH and CDR2 LQKENI come from the germline V gene. CDR3 length: 17 residues. Losses at the gene ends were 0 bases for V and 8 bases for J; bases not matched to a gene: 9. The CDR3 sequence is CASSPPITDRGQDEQFF. CDR3 nucleotides: TGTGCCAGCTCACCACCGATCACGGACAGGGGGCAGGATGAGCAGTTCTTC.

This clone was seen only a few times. The rearrangement uses TRBV15 and TRBJ2-7, with D hard to call. The germline V and J ends were trimmed by 0 bases and 2 bases, with 11 bases remaining between them. Germline CDR1 LNHNV, CDR2 YYDKDF (reference sequence). The CDR3 has 15 amino acids. The CDR3 protein is CATSRDHSSTYEQYF. The CDR3 coding sequence is TGTGCCACCAGCAGAGATCACAGTTCTACCTACGAGCAGTACTTC.

This rearrangement joins TRBV7-6 to TRBJ2-7; D not resolved. With 5 bases removed from V and 1 base from J, the gap between germline ends came to 18 bases. The CDR3 covers 16 residues. Germline values: CDR1 SGHVS, CDR2 FNYEAQ. CDR3 region: CASSPNHQASSYEQYF. As DNA, the CDR3 is TGTGCCAGCAGCCCCAACCACCAGGCATCTTCCTACGAGCAGTACTTC.

This chain connects TRBV7-9 to TRBJ1-3; perhaps TRBD1 as D (6 bases). The germline V gene has CDR1 SEHNR and CDR2 FQNEAQ (reference sequence). The V end lost 5 bases, the J end lost 0 bases, and 14 bases lay between the germline ends. The CDR3 spans 16 residues. CDR3 bases: TGTGCCAGCAGCGGACGACAGGCTTCCTCTGGAAACACCATATATTTT. It is translated as CASSGRQASSGNTIYF.

This clone came up once. The chain employs TRBV10-2 and TRBJ2-3, with 9 nucleotides matching TRBD2. There are 17 residues in the CDR3. V lost 2 bases to trimming and J lost 3 bases; unmatched junction nucleotides: 9. The germline V gene has CDR1 WSHSY and CDR2 SAAADI. The CDR3 DNA reads as TGCGCCAGCAGTGAGGTCGGGACTAGCTTCGGGACAGATACGCAGTATTTT. It yields the protein CASSEVGTSFGTDTQYF.

The V call is TRBV30, the J call TRBJ1-2; TRBD1 matches 9 bases. The CDR3 length is 13 residues. The germline V gene encodes CDR1 GTSNPN and CDR2 SVGIG (reference sequence). The J segment lost 7 bases and the V segment lost 4 bases, leaving 7 bases of the junction unmatched. The CDR3 DNA reads TGTGCCTGGACCCTCAACAGGGGGCTTGGCTACACCTTC. Protein sequence: CAWTLNRGLGYTF.

The chain links TRBV10-1 to TRBJ2-3; the match to TRBD1 covers 9 bases. The CDR3 covers 15 residues. Losses at the gene ends were 5 bases for V and 4 bases for J; bases not matched to a gene: 7. In germline, CDR1 is WNHNN, CDR2 SYGVQD (reference sequence). DNA for the CDR3: TGCGCCAGCAGTCGGACAGGGGTTGGGCCAGATACGCAGTATTTT. It specifies CASSRTGVGPDTQYF.

V and J are TRBV7-6 and TRBJ2-2; TRBD2 matches 9 bases. This CDR3 contains 16 residues. The germline CDR1 and CDR2 sequences are SGHVS and FNYEAQ. With V trimmed by 1 base and J by 1 base, 1 base remained unmatched. CDR3 sequence (DNA): TGTGCCAGCAGCTTAGTTAGCGGGGGGAACACCGGGGAGCTGTTTTTT. Translation: CASSLVSGGNTGELFF.

V usage is TRBV5-4 and J usage is TRBJ2-6; a weak D match, TRBD1 (5 bases). V lost 2 bases to trimming and J lost 1 base, with 13 bases between them. From germline, CDR1 is SGHNT and CDR2 YYREEE (reference sequence). This CDR3 is built from 17 residues. Here the CDR3 reads CASSLGQGKSGANVLTF. CDR3 in DNA: TGTGCCAGCAGCTTAGGGCAGGGCAAGTCTGGGGCCAACGTCCTGACTTTC.